This T cell receptor (beta chain) was sequenced in a study of cytomegalovirus exposure and HLA in healthy donors. The J segment lost 5 bases and the V segment lost 1 base, leaving 10 bases of the junction unmatched. The CDR3 totals 17 residues. Germline V gives CDR1 SGHDN, CDR2 FVKESK. Primers: 60 Vbeta forward and 13 Jbeta reverse. Sequenced by immunoSEQ multiplex PCR; TCRdb stores in-frame clones only, minus some. The table shows fewer than 200,000 clones, with over 60% occurring only once. This receptor was taken from a girl between 10 and 17 years old in good health and CMV-seronegative. Specimen: PBMCs. The chain carries TRBV14 and TRBJ2-2; 7 nucleotides align to TRBD1. CDR3 DNA sequence: TGTGCCAGCAGCCAAGTCTGGAGGACAGGATATACCGGGGAGCTGTTTTTT. Its protein is CASSQVWRTGYTGELFF.